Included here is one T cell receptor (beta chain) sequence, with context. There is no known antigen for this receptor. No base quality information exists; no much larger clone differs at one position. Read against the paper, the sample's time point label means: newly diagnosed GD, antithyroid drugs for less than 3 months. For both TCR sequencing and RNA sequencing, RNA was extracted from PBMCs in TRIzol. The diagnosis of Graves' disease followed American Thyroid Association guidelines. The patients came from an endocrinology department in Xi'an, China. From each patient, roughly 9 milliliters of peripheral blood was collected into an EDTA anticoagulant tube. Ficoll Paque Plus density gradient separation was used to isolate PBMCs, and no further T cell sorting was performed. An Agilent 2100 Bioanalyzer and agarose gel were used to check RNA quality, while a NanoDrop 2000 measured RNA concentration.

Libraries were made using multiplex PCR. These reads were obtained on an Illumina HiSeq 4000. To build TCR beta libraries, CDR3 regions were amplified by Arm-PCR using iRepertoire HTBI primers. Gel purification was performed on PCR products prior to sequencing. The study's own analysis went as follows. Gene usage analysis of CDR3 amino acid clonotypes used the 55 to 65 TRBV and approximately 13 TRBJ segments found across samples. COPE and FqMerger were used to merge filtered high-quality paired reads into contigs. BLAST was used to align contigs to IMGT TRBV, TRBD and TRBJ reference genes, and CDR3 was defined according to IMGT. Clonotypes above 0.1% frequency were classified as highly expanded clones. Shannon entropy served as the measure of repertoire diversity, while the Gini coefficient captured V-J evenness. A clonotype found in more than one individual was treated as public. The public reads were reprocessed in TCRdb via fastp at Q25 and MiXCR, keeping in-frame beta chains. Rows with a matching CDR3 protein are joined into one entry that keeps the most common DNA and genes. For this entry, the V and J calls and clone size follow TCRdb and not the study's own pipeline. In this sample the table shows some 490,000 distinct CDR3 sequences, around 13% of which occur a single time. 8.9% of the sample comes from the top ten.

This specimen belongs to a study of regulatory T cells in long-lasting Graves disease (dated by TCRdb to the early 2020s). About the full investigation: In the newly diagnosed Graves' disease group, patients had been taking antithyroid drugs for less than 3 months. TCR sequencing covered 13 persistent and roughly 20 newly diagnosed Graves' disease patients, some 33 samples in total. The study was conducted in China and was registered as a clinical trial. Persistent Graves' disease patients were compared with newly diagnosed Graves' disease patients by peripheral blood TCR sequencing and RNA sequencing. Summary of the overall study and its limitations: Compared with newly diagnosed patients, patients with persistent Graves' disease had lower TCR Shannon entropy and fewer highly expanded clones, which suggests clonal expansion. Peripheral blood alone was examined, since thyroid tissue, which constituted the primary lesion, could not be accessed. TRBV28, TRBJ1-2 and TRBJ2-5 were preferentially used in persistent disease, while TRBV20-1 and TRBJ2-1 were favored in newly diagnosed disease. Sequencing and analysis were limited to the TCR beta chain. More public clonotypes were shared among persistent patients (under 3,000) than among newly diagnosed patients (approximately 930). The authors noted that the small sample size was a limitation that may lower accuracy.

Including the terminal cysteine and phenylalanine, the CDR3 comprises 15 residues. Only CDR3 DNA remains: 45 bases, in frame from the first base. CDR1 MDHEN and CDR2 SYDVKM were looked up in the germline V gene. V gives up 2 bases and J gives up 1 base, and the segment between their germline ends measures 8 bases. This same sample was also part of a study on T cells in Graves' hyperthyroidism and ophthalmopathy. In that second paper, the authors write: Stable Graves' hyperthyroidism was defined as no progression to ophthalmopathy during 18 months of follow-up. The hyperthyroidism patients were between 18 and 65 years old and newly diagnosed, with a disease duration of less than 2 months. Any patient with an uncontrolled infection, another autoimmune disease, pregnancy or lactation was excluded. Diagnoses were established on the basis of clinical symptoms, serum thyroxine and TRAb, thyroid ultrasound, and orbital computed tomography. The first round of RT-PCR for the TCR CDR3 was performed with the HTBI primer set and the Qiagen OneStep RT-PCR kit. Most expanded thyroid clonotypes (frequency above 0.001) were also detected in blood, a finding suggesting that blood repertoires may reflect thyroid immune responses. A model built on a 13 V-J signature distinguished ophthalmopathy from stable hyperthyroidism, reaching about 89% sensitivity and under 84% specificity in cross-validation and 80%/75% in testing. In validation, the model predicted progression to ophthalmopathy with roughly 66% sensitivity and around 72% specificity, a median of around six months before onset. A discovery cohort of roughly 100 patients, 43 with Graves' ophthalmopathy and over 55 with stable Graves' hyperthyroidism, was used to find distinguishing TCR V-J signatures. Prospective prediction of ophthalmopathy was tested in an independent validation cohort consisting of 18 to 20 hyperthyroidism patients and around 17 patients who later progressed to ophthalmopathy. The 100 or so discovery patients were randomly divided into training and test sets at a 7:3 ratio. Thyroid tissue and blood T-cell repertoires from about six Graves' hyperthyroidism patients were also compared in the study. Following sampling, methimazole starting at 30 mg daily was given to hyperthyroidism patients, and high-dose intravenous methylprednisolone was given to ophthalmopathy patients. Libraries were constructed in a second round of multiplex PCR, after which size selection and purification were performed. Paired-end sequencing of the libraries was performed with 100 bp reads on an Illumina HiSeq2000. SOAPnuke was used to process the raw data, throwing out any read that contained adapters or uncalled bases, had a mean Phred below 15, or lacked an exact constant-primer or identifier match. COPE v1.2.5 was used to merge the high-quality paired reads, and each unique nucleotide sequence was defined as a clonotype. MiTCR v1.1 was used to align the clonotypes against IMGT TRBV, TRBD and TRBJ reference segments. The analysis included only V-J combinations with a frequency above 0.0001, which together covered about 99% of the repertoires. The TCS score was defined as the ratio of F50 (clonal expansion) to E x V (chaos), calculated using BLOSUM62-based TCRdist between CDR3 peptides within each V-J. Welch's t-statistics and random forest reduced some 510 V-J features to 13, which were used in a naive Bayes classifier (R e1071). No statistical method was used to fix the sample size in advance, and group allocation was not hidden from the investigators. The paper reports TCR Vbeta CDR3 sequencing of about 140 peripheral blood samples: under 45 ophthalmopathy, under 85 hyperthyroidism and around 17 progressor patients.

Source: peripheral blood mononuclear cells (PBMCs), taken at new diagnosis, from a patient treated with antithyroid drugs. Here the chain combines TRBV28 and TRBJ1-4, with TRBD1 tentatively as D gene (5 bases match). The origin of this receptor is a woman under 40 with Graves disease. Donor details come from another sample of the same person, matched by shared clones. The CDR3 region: CASSLRRGTNEKLFF. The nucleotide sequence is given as TGTGCCAGCAGTTTACGGAGGGGAACTAATGAAAAACTGTTTTTT.